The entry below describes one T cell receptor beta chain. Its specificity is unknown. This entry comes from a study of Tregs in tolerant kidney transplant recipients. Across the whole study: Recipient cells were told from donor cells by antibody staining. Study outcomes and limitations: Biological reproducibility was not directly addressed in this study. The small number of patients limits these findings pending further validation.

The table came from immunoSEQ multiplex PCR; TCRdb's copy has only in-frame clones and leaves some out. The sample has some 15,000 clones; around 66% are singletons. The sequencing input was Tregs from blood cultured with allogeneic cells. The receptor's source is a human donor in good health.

The CDR3 DNA reads TGTGCCAGCTCCCAGGGCTTTAATGAAAAACTGTTTTTT. This codes for CASSQGFNEKLFF. The rearrangement joins TRBV7-9 to TRBJ1-4; perhaps TRBD1 as D (5 bases). Between the trimmed V and J ends, which lost 8 bases and 4 bases, there was a span of 11 bases. Germline values: CDR1 SEHNR, CDR2 FQNEAQ (reference sequence). The CDR3 has 13 amino acids.